This T cell receptor beta chain is from a study of cytomegalovirus exposure and HLA in healthy donors. PCR amplification relied on 60 Vbeta primers (plus 13 Jbeta primers). Assay used: immunoSEQ multiplex PCR; TCRdb lists only in-frame clones, some missing. The repertoire table contains more than 45,000 clones. Germline values: CDR1 GTSNPN, CDR2 SVGIG (reference sequence). V shed 0 bases and J shed 4 bases, with 12 bases lying between them. This CDR3 has 14 amino acids. This clonotype was obtained from a male donor in good health and CMV-seronegative. The sequenced material came from PBMCs. The chain employs TRBV30 and TRBJ1-1; no definite D call. The CDR3 coding sequence is TGTGCCTGGAGTGTACTAAGCCGCGCCACTGAAGCTTTCTTT. Its translation is CAWSVLSRATEAFF.